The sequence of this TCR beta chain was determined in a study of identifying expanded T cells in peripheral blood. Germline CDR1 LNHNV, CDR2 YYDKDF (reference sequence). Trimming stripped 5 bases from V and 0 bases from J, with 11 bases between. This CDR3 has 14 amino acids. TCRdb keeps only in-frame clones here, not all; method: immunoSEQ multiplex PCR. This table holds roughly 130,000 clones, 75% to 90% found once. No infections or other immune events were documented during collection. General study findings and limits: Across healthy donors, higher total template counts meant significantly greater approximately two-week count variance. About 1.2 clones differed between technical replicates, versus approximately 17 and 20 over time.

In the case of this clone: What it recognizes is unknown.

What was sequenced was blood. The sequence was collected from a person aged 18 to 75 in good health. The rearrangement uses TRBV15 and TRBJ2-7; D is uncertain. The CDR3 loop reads CATSSTRSSYEQYF. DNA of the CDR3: TGTGCCACCAGCTCTACCAGGAGCTCCTACGAGCAGTACTTC.